This passage covers 27 T cell receptor beta chains from one sample sequenced in a study of cytomegalovirus exposure and HLA in healthy donors. The PCR was carried out with 60 Vbeta primers and 13 Jbeta primers. Only in-frame clones appear in the TCRdb table, and some are missing; sequencing was by immunoSEQ multiplex PCR. The sample lists approximately 100,000 clones; 65% to 80% were seen once. Sequencing was carried out using PBMCs. Receptors originate from a woman aged 18-29 years in good health and CMV-seropositive.

The V gene is TRBV19, the J gene TRBJ1-6; D ambiguous. Germline CDR1 LNHDA, CDR2 SQIVND (reference sequence). The V end lost 1 base, the J end lost 1 base, and 8 bases lay between the germline ends. The CDR3 is 16 amino acids. The CDR3 is CASSIVAGSYNSPLHF. CDR3 nucleotides: TGTGCCAGTAGTATAGTTGCGGGATCCTATAATTCACCCCTCCACTTT. The full variable domain, its missing parts supplied by reference TRBV19 and TRBJ1-6, is DGGITQSPKYLFRKEGQNVTLSCEQNLNHDAMYWYRQDPGQGLRLIYYSQIVNDFQKGDIAEGYSVSREKKESFPLTVTSAQKNPTAFYLCASSIVAGSYNSPLHFGNGTRLTVT.

The V gene is TRBV15, the J gene TRBJ1-4; D call uncertain. Germline lookup yields CDR1 LNHNV and CDR2 YYDKDF (reference sequence). The CDR3 runs to 16 residues. The V gene lost 1 base and the J gene lost 0 bases, with 9 bases spanning the gap. The CDR3 DNA sequence: TGTGCCACCAGCAGAGTGGGCGGGGCAACTAATGAAAAACTGTTTTTT. As protein: CATSRVGGATNEKLFF. Using reference TRBV15 and TRBJ1-4 for the parts outside the CDR3, the full variable domain is DAMVIQNPRYQVTQFGKPVTLSCSQTLNHNVMYWYQQKSSQAPKLLFHYYDKDFNNEADTPDNFQSRRPNTSFCFLDIRSPGLGDTAMYLCATSRVGGATNEKLFFGSGTQLSVL.

This chain connects TRBV5-8 to TRBJ1-1; D is possibly TRBD1 (5 bases). Trimming took off 3 bases at V and 1 base at J, with 10 bases between the two ends. CDR3 length: 14 amino acids. CDR1 SGHTS and CDR2 YDEGEE come from the germline V gene. DNA for the CDR3: TGTGCCAGCAGCTGGGGACTGACGAACACTGAAGCTTTCTTT. This translates into CASSWGLTNTEAFF.

This clone was seen a few times. The CDR3 sequence: CASRSGTSPGDTQYF. CDR3 coding DNA: TGTGCCAGCAGGTCCGGGACTTCTCCAGGGGATACGCAGTATTTT. The chain carries TRBV13 and TRBJ2-3, with a possible D match to TRBD2 (6 bases). The CDR3 spans 15 residues. Germline CDR1 PRHDT, CDR2 FYEKMQ (reference sequence). V dropped 6 bases and J dropped 6 bases, with 19 bases sitting between them.

In this sample, this clone turned up once. The V call is TRBV7-2, the J call TRBJ2-2; D not resolved. Germline assignment: CDR1 SGHTA and CDR2 FQGNSA. This CDR3 comprises 14 residues. Between the trimmed V and J ends, which lost 4 bases and 5 bases, there was a span of 11 bases. CDR3 region: CASSWSADTGELFF. The CDR3, as DNA: TGTGCCAGCAGCTGGAGCGCTGATACCGGGGAGCTGTTTTTT.

V is TRBV5-1 and J is TRBJ1-2; no clear D. The germline V gene encodes CDR1 SGHRS and CDR2 YFSETQ. This CDR3 contains 12 residues. The germline V and J ends were trimmed by 8 bases and 5 bases, with 13 bases remaining between them. The CDR3 coding sequence is TGCGCCAGTGGGGAGGTTCAGTATGGCTACACCTTC. Its protein product is CASGEVQYGYTF.

The rearrangement links TRBV4-2 to TRBJ1-1; D remains ambiguous. From germline, CDR1 is LGHNA and CDR2 YNFKEQ. The germline V and J ends were trimmed by 3 bases and 4 bases, with 12 bases remaining between them. The CDR3 loop spans 14 amino acids. DNA for the CDR3: TGTGCCAGCAGCCAGAGGGAAGGAAGCACTGAAGCTTTCTTT. Translating gives CASSQREGSTEAFF.

Only a few counts were recorded for this clone. For the CDR3, the DNA is TGTGCCAGCTCACCACCGGGCAGGCACTACGAGCAGTACTTC. It encodes CASSPPGRHYEQYF. This chain connects TRBV18 to TRBJ2-7, with D unresolved. CDR1 and CDR2 from the germline V gene are KGHSH and LQKENI. The CDR3 is 14 residues long. V lost 0 bases to trimming and J lost 3 bases, with 9 bases between them.

V and J are TRBV7-8 and TRBJ1-1, with 10 positions matching TRBD1. CDR1 is SGHVS and CDR2 is FQNEAQ in the germline V gene. The CDR3 length is 13 residues. The ends lost 5 bases at V and 9 bases at J; junction bases unmatched: 6. The CDR3 sequence: CASSGDRGSKAFF. CDR3 sequence (DNA): TGTGCCAGCAGCGGGGACAGGGGTTCGAAAGCTTTCTTT.

The genes are TRBV7-2 and TRBJ2-7; 8 nucleotides line up with TRBD1. Germline loops: CDR1 SGHTA, CDR2 FQGNSA. The V segment lost 4 bases and the J segment 2 bases; nucleotides outside the gene matches: 4. The CDR3 extends over 14 amino acids. The DNA for the CDR3 is TGTGCCAGCAGCTCGACAGGGGCCACCTACGAGCAGTACTTC. It yields the protein CASSSTGATYEQYF.

This sequence joins TRBV5-4 and TRBJ1-2; D is perhaps TRBD1 (6 bases). Looked up from germline, CDR1 is SGHNT and CDR2 is YYREEE (reference sequence). CDR3 length: 15 residues. V gave up 4 bases and J gave up 4 bases, with 17 bases separating them. Here the CDR3 reads CASSHTDRRSYGYTF. CDR3 in DNA: TGTGCCAGCAGCCATACAGACAGGAGGAGCTATGGCTACACCTTC.

The chain joins TRBV5-1 to TRBJ2-7; 9 bases line up with TRBD2. Germline V gene data show CDR1 as SGHRS and CDR2 as YFSETQ. The V and J ends lost 4 bases and 2 bases, in that order; junction bases with no gene match: 10. The CDR3 is 16 amino acids. The CDR3 region is CASSLPGTSIPYEQYF. In nucleotides, the CDR3 is TGCGCCAGCAGCCTGCCCGGGACTAGCATTCCCTACGAGCAGTACTTC.

This chain connects TRBV11-2 to TRBJ2-2; tentative D call: TRBD2 (6 bases). Trimming took off 5 bases at V and 2 bases at J, with 12 bases between the two ends. The V gene's germline CDR1 is SGHAT and CDR2 FQNNGV. CDR3 length: 15 residues. CDR3 amino acids: CASSPGVQNTGELFF. The DNA of the CDR3 is TGTGCCAGCAGCCCGGGAGTACAAAACACCGGGGAGCTGTTTTTT. Using reference TRBV11-2 and TRBJ2-2 for the parts outside the CDR3, the full variable domain is EAGVAQSPRYKIIEKRQSVAFWCNPISGHATLYWYQQILGQGPKLLIQFQNNGVVDDSQLPKDRFSAERLKGVDSTLKIQPAKLEDSAVYLCASSPGVQNTGELFFGEGSRLTVL.

Comment on this clone: Compared with germline, one end of the junction differs, possibly owing to a read error. The chain employs TRBV4-3 and TRBJ1-6; no definite D call. The germline V gene encodes CDR1 LGHNA and CDR2 YSLEER. This CDR3 contains 15 residues. In DNA, the CDR3 is TGCGCCAGCAGCCAAACGGGAACCTATTATTCACCCCTCCACTTT. Protein: CASSQTGTYYSPLHF.

The chain recombines TRBV9 with TRBJ1-1; the D gene is possibly TRBD1 (6 bases). Germline loops: CDR1 SGDLS, CDR2 YYNGEE. This CDR3 region has 13 residues. V lost 1 base and J 10 bases, leaving 14 bases between the germline ends. CDR3 nucleotide sequence: TGTGCCAGCAGCGTAATCGGGGGGGCAGGAGCTTTCTTT. This codes for CASSVIGGAGAFF. Supplemented by reference TRBV9 and TRBJ1-1, the full variable domain reads DSGVTQTPKHLITATGQRVTLRCSPRSGDLSVYWYQQSLDQGLQFLIQYYNGEERAKGNILERFSAQQFPDLHSELNLSSLELGDSALYFCASSVIGGAGAFFGQGTRLTVV.

The chain recombines TRBV19 with TRBJ2-3, with 7 bases lining up with TRBD1. V gave up 1 base and J gave up 4 bases; unmatched junction bases: 2. The germline V gene has CDR1 LNHDA and CDR2 SQIVND (reference sequence). The CDR3 is made up of 14 amino acids. DNA for the CDR3: TGTGCCAGTAGTATAGTCACAGGGGCAGATACGCAGTATTTT. Translation gives CASSIVTGADTQYF.

Only a few counts were recorded for this clone. The chain combines TRBV28 with TRBJ2-5; TRBD1 might be the D (6 bases). Trimming removed 3 bases at V and 1 base at J, with 15 bases between. CDR3 length equals 16 residues. Germline V lookup: CDR1 MDHEN, CDR2 SYDVKM. The CDR3 coding sequence is TGTGCCAGCAGTTTTATGGGTTCAGGGGTCCAAGAGACCCAGTACTTC. Its translation: CASSFMGSGVQETQYF.

This CDR3 is CASSEAAIYEQYF. The CDR3 nucleotides are TGTGCCAGCAGTGAGGCTGCAATCTACGAGCAGTACTTC. This chain joins TRBV25-1 and TRBJ2-7; D is unresolved. V was clipped by 3 bases and J by 3 bases, with 9 bases between them. Germline V gene sequence: CDR1 MGHDK, CDR2 SYGVNS. The CDR3 runs 13 residues.

V and J are TRBV11-2 and TRBJ1-1; 8 nucleotides line up with TRBD1. CDR1 SGHAT and CDR2 FQNNGV come from the germline V gene. The length of the CDR3 is 16 residues. After removal of 0 bases from V and 4 bases from J, the junction contained 7 bases not matched to a gene. CDR3 nucleotides: TGTGCCAGCAGCTTAGATCTTTACAGGGGGACCACTGAAGCTTTCTTT. Residues: CASSLDLYRGTTEAFF. The entire variable domain, with the rest obtained from reference TRBV11-2 and TRBJ1-1, is as follows: EAGVAQSPRYKIIEKRQSVAFWCNPISGHATLYWYQQILGQGPKLLIQFQNNGVVDDSQLPKDRFSAERLKGVDSTLKIQPAKLEDSAVYLCASSLDLYRGTTEAFFGQGTRLTVV.

The chain is built from TRBV21-1 and TRBJ2-7; the table gives TRBD2 as D, unverified against the DNA. TRBV21-1 is described as a pseudogene. The length of the CDR3 is 18 residues. This CDR3 is CASSKGNRLAGVNYEQYF. The CDR3 nucleotides are TGTGCCAGCAGCAAAGGGAATCGGCTAGCGGGAGTTAACTACGAGCAGTACTTC.

The rearrangement joins TRBV27 to TRBJ2-5, with 10 nucleotides matching TRBD1. The length of the CDR3 is 14 residues. CDR1 and CDR2 (germline): MNHEY, SMNVEV (reference sequence). V gave up 4 bases and J gave up 4 bases; unmatched junction bases: 3. CDR3 region: CASSSWTGGETQYF. CDR3 coding DNA: TGTGCCAGCAGTTCCTGGACAGGGGGAGAGACCCAGTACTTC.

V usage is TRBV5-1 and J usage is TRBJ2-7; 12 bases are a match to TRBD2. Looked up from germline, CDR1 is SGHRS and CDR2 is YFSETQ. V lost 4 bases to trimming and J lost 4 bases; unmatched junction nucleotides: 3. CDR3 length equals 14 residues. CDR3 sequence (DNA): TGCGCCAGCAGCCAAGGACTAGCGGGGTACGAGCAGTACTTC. The encoded protein is CASSQGLAGYEQYF.

This clone was detected only once. The V and J genes are TRBV11-3 and TRBJ2-3; TRBD2 agrees at 7 bases. After removal of 4 bases from V and 3 bases from J, the junction contained 1 base not matched to a gene. This CDR3 spans 13 amino acids. Per the germline V gene, CDR1 is SGHNT and CDR2 is YENEEA. The DNA for the CDR3 is TGTGCCAGCAGCTGGGGGGGAACAGATACGCAGTATTTT. The encoded protein is CASSWGGTDTQYF.

This sequence joins TRBV5-4 and TRBJ1-4; 7 nucleotides line up with TRBD1. The CDR3 length is 14 residues. Germline-derived CDR1 and CDR2 are SGHNT and YYREEE (reference sequence). Trimming at V came to 0 bases and at J to 9 bases, leaving 5 bases not matched to a gene. CDR3 sequence: CASSLEGARKKLFF. The CDR3 DNA sequence: TGTGCCAGCAGCTTGGAGGGGGCGAGGAAAAAACTGTTTTTT.

The chain recombines TRBV6-1 with TRBJ2-7, with TRBD2 as a possible D gene (5 bases). The V end was cut by 2 bases, the J end by 4 bases, with 15 bases between. The CDR3 consists of 15 residues. CDR1 is MNHNS, CDR2 SASEGT, per germline. The CDR3 is CASSEWVGSGYEQYF. CDR3 bases: TGTGCCAGCAGTGAATGGGTAGGGAGTGGGTACGAGCAGTACTTC.

This sequence joins TRBV6-1 and TRBJ2-7; the D is unclear. V lost 2 bases to trimming and J lost 2 bases, with 16 bases between them. The CDR3 spans 16 residues. Germline-derived CDR1 and CDR2 are MNHNS and SASEGT. CDR3 nucleotides: TGTGCCAGCAGTGAACAGGTGCGCACCCTCGCCTACGAGCAGTACTTC. Translating gives CASSEQVRTLAYEQYF.

This clone occurred once. J is TRBJ2-7 and V is TRBV29-1; TRBD1 might be the D (5 bases). The germline gives CDR1 SQVTM, CDR2 ANQGSEA. This CDR3 region has 11 residues. Trimming stripped 7 bases from V and 5 bases from J, with 12 bases between. The CDR3 region is CSADITDEQYF. Here the CDR3 DNA reads TGCAGCGCGGACATTACCGACGAGCAGTACTTC.